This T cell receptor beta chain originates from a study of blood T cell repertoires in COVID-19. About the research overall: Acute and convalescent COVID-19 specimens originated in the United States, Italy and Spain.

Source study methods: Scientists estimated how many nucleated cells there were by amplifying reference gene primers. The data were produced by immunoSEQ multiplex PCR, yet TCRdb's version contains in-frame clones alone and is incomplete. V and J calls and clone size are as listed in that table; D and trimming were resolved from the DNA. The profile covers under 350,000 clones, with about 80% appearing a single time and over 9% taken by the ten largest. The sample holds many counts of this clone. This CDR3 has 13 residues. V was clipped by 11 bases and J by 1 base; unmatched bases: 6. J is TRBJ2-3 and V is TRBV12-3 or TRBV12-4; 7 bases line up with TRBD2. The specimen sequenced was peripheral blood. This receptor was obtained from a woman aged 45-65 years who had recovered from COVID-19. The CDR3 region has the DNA TGTGCCGCTAGCGGACCGGGCACAGATACGCAGTATTTT. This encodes CAASGPGTDTQYF.